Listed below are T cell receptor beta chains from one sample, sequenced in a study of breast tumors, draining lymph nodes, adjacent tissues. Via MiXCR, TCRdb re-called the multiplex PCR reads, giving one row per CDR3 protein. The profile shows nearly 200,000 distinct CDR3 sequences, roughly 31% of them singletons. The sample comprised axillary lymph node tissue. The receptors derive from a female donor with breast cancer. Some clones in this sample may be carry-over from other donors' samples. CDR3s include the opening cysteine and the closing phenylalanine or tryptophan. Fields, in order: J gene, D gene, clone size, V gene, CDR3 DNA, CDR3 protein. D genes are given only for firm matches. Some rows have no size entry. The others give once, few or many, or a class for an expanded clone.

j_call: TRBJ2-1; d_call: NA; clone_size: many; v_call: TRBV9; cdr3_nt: TGTGCCAGCAGCGCAAAAGCGGAGGGGAGCTACAATGAGCAGTTCTTC; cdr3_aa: CASSAKAEGSYNEQFF
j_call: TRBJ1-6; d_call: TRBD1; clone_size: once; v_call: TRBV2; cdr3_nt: TGTGCCAGCAGTGGTGGACAGCCGGGACAGGGGAATTCACCCCTCCACTTT; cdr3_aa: CASSGGQPGQGNSPLHF
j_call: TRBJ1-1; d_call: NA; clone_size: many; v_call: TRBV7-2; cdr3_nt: TGTGCCAGCAGCCCCAGGGTAGGACGGGCAGCTTTCTTT; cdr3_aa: CASSPRVGRAAFF
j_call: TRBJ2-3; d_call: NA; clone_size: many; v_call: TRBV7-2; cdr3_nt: TGTGCCAGCAGCCCCCTAGCGAGCACAGATACGCAGTATTTT; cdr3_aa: CASSPLASTDTQYF
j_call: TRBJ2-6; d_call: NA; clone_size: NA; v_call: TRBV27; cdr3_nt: TGTGCCAGCAGTTTATCATGGGTGAATGGGGCCAACGTCCTGACTTTC; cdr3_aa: CASSLSWVNGANVLTF
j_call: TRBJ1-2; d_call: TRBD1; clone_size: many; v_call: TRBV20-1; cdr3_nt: TGCAGTGCTAGTATCCGACAGGGAGGTTATGGCTACACCTTC; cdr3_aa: CSASIRQGGYGYTF
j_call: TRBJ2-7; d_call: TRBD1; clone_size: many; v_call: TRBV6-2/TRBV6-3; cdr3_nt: TGTGCCAGCATCCGACAGGGGTCTCAAGGGGAGCAGTACTTC; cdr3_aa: CASIRQGSQGEQYF
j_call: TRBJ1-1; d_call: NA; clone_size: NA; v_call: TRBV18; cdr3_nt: TGTGCCAGCTCACCACTTTCCGGGGGGGTAGCTTTCTTT; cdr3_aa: CASSPLSGGVAFF
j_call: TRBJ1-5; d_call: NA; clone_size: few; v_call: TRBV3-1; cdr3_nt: TGTGCCAGCAGCCAAGCTATGGGCAGAAATCAGCCCCAGCATTTT; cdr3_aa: CASSQAMGRNQPQHF
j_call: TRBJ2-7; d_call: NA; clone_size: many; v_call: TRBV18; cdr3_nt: TGTGCCAGCTCACCACAGTGGGGGGCGGAGACCCAGTCTTTC; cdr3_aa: CASSPQWGAETQSF
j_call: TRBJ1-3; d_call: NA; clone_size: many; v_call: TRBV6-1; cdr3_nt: TGTGCCAGCAGTGAAGTTAGGGGCCAATCTGGAAACACCATATATTTT; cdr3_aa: CASSEVRGQSGNTIYF
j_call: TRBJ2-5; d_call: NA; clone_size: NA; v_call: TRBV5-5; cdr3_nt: TGTGCCAGCAGCCCCGGGACAGGGAGTGGGCTAGCGGGACAAGAGACCCAGTACTTC; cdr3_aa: CASSPGTGSGLAGQETQYF
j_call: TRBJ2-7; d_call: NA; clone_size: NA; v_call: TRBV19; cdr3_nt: NA; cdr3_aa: CASSISVPAVCNSGTSGHYEQYF
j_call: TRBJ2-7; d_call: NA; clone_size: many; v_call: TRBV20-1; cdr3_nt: TGCAGTGCTGGGTCTAGCGCCCCTTTTTCCTACGAGCAGTACTTC; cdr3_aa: CSAGSSAPFSYEQYF
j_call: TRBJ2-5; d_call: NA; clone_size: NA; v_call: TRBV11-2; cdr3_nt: TGTGCCAACAGCTTCACAGGAGGGGCGGACCAAGAGACCCAGTACTTC; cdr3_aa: CANSFTGGADQETQYF
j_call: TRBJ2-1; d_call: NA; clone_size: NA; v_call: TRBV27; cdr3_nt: TGTGCCAGCAGGGGGGATAGCGGCCCTCCCTACAATGAGCAGTTCTTC; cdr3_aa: CASRGDSGPPYNEQFF
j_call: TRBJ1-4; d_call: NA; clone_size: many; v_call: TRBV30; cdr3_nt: TGTGCCTGGAGTAGAGATACTAATGAAAAACTGTTTTTT; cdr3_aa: CAWSRDTNEKLFF
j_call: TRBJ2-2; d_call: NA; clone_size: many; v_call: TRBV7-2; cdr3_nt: TGTGCCAGCAGCCGGGCCTTCGGGGAGCTGTTTTTT; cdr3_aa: CASSRAFGELFF
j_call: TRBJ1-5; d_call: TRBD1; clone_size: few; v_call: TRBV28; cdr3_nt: TGTGCCCACACAGATAGACAGGGGAACCGCAATCAGCCCCAGCATTTT; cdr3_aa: CAHTDRQGNRNQPQHF
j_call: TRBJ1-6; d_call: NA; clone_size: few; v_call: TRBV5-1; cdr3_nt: TGCGCCAGCAGCTTGGGTCGCGGGAATAATTCACCCCTCCACTTT; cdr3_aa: CASSLGRGNNSPLHF
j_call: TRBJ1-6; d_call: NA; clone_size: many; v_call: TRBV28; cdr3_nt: TGTGCCAGCAGTTCTGAAGGCAGACTAGCGGGCTCACCCCTCCACTTT; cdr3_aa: CASSSEGRLAGSPLHF
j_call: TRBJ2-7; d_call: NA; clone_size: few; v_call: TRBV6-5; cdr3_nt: TGTGCCAGCAGCCCTACGGGACCAACCTACGAGCAGTACTTC; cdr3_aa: CASSPTGPTYEQYF
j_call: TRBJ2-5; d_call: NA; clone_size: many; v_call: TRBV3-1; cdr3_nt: TGTGCCAGCAGCCAAGACTGGGGGCAAGAGACCCAGTACTTC; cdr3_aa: CASSQDWGQETQYF